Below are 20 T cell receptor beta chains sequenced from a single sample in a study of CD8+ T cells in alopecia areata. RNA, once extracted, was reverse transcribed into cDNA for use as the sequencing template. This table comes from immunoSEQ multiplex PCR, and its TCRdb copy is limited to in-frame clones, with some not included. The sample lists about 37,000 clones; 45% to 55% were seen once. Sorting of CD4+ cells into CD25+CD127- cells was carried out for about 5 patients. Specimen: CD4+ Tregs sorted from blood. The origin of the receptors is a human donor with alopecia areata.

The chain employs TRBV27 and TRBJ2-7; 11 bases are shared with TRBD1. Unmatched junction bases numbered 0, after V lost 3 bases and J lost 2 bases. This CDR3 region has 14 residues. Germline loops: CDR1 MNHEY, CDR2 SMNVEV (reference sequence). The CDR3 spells CASSLDRGPYEQYF. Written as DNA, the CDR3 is TGTGCCAGCAGTTTGGACAGGGGGCCCTACGAGCAGTACTTC.

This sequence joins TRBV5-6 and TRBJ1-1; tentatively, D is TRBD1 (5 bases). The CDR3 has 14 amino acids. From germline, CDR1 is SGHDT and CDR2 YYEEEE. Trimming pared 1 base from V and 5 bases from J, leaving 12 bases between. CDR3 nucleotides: TGTGCCAGCAGCTTGCTTGGGCAGGGAACTGAAGCTTTCTTT. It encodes CASSLLGQGTEAFF.

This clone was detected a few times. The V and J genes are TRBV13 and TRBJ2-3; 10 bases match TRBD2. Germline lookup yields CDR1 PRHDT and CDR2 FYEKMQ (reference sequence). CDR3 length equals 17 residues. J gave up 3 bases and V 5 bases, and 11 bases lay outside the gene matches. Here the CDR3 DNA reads TGTGCCAGCAGCACCACGCGAGCGGGGGGGCCAACAGATACGCAGTATTTT. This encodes CASSTTRAGGPTDTQYF.

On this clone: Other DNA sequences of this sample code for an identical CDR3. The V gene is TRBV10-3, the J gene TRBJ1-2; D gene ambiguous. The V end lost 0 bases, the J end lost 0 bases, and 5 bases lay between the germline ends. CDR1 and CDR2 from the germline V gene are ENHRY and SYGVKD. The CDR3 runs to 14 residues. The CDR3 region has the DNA TGTGCCATCAGTGAGTCTTCAGCTAACTATGGCTACACCTTC. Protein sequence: CAISESSANYGYTF.

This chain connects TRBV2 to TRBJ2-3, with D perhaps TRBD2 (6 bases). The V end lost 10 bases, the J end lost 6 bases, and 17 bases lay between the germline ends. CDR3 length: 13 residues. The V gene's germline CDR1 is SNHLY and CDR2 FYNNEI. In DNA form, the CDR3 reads TGTGCCATCAGCGGGCCTCCCTTGGATACGCAGTATTTT. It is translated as CAISGPPLDTQYF.

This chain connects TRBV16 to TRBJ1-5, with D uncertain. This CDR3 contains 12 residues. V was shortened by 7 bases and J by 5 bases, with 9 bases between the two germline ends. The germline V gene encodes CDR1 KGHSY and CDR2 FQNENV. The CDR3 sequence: CASTRADQPQHF. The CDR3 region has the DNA TGTGCCAGCACCCGGGCCGATCAGCCCCAGCATTTT.

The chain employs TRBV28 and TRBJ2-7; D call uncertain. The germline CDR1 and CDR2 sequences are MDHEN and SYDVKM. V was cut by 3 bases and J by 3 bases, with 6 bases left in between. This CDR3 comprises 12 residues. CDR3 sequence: CASSFSYYEQYF. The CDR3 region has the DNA TGTGCCAGCAGTTTTTCTTACTACGAGCAGTACTTC.

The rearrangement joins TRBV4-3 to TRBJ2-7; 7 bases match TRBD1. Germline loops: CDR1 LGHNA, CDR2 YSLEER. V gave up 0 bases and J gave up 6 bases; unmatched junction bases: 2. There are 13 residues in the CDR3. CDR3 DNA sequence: TGCGCCAGCAGCCAAGAGACAGGGCGCGAGCAGTACTTC. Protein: CASSQETGREQYF.

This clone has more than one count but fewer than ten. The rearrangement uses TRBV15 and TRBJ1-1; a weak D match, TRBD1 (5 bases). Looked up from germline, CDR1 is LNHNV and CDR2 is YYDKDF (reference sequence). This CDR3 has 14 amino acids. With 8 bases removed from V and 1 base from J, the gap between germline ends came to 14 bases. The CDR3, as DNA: TGTGCCACCTCGGGGGGAGGTTCGAACACTGAAGCTTTCTTT. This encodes CATSGGGSNTEAFF. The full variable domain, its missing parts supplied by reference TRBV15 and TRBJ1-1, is DAMVIQNPRYQVTQFGKPVTLSCSQTLNHNVMYWYQQKSSQAPKLLFHYYDKDFNNEADTPDNFQSRRPNTSFCFLDIRSPGLGDTAMYLCATSGGGSNTEAFFGQGTRLTVV.

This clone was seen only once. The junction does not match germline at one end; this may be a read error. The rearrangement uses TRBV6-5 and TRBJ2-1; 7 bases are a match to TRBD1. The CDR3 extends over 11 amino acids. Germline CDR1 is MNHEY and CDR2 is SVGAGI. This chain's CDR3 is CASRDRDRIVF. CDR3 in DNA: TGTGCCAGCAGGGACCGGGACAGAATCGTCTTC.

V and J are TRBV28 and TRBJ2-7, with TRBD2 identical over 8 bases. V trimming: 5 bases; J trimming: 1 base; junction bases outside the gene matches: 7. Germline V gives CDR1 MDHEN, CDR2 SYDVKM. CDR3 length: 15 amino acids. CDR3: CASSPRLAQSYEQYF. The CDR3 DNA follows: TGTGCCAGCAGTCCCCGACTAGCGCAATCCTACGAGCAGTACTTC.

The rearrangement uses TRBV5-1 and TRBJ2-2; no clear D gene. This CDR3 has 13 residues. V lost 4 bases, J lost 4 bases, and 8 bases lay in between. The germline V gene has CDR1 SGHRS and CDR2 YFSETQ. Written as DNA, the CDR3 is TGCGCCAGCAGCCCTGTTACCACCGGGGAGCTGTTTTTT. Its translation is CASSPVTTGELFF.

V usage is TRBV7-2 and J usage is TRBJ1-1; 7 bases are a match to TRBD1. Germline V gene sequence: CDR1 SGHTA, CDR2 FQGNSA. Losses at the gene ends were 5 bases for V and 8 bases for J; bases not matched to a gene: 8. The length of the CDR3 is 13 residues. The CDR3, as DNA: TGTGCCAGCAGCCCCGACAGGGCCCGAGAAGCTTTCTTT. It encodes CASSPDRAREAFF.

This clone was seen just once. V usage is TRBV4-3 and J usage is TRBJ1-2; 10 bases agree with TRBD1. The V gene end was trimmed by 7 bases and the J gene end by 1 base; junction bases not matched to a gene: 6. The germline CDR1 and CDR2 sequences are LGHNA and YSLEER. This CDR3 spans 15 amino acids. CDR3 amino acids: CASTPGDRGNYGYTF. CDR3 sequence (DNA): TGCGCCAGCACCCCAGGGGACAGGGGTAACTATGGCTACACCTTC.

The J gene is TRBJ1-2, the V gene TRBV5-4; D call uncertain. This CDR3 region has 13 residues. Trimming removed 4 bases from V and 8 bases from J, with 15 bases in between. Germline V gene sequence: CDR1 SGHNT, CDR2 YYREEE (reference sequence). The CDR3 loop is CASSRPGIGGYTF. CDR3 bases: TGTGCCAGCAGCCGCCCAGGTATCGGGGGCTACACCTTC.

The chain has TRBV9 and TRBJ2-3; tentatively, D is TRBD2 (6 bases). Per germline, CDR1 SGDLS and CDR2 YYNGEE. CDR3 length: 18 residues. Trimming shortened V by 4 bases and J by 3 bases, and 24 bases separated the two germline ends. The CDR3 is CASSPRWAGLRSTDTQYF. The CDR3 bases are TGTGCCAGCAGCCCCAGGTGGGCGGGGTTAAGGTCAACAGATACGCAGTATTTT. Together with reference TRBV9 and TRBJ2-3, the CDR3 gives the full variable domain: DSGVTQTPKHLITATGQRVTLRCSPRSGDLSVYWYQQSLDQGLQFLIQYYNGEERAKGNILERFSAQQFPDLHSELNLSSLELGDSALYFCASSPRWAGLRSTDTQYFGPGTRLTVL.

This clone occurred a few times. The CDR3 nucleotides are TGTGCCAGCAGTCGAGGACTAGCGGGAGTTGCCCCCTCCTACGAGCAGTACTTC. Its translation is CASSRGLAGVAPSYEQYF. The V and J genes are TRBV27 and TRBJ2-7, with 13 positions matching TRBD2. Germline assignment: CDR1 MNHEY and CDR2 SMNVEV (reference sequence). The J segment lost 0 bases and the V segment lost 5 bases, leaving 10 bases of the junction unmatched. The CDR3 covers 18 residues.

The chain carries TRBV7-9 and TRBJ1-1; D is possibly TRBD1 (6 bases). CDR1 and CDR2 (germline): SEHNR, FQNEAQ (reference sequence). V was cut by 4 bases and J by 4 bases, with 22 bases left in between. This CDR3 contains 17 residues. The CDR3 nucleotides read TGTGCCAGCAGCTCGGGATCGGGGGCGTTATTGCCCACTGAAGCTTTCTTT. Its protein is CASSSGSGALLPTEAFF.

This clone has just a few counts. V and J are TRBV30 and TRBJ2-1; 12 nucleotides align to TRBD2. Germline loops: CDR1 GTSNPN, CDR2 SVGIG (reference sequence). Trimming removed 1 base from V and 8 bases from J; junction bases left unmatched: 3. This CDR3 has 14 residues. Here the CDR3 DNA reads TGTGCCTGGAGTGGCGGACTAGCGGGGCATGAGCAGTTCTTC. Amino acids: CAWSGGLAGHEQFF.

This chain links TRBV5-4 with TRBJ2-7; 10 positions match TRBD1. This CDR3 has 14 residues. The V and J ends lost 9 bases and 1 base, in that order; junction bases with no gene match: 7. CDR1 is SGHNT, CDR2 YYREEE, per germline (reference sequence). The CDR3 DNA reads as TGTGCCACCGTCCGGACAGGGGGATCCTACGAGCAGTACTTC. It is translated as CATVRTGGSYEQYF. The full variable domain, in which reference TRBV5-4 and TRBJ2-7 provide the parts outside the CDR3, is ETGVTQSPTHLIKTRGQQVTLRCSSQSGHNTVSWYQQALGQGPQFIFQYYREEENGRGNFPPRFSGLQFPNYSSELNVNALELDDSALYLCATVRTGGSYEQYFGPGTRLTVT.